One T cell receptor beta chain is described in this entry. What it binds is not known. Whereas donors were nominally healthy upon sampling, unrecorded immune exposures were probable. Primers: 60 Vbeta forward and 13 Jbeta reverse. The repertoire was sequenced with immunoSEQ multiplex PCR; TCRdb's copy has only in-frame clones and lacks some. The data hold 140,000 to 150,000 clones, with 75% observed a single time. The entry originates in a study of cytomegalovirus exposure and HLA in healthy donors. Per germline, CDR1 MNHNS and CDR2 SASEGT. The CDR3 loop spans 15 amino acids. V was pared by 3 bases and J by 2 bases, with 13 bases between. The study, taken as a whole, reports: Within a later analysis, the majority of CMV-associated TCR beta chains appeared HLA-restricted. Most subjects had HLA-A and HLA-B alleles reportedly predicted accurately by TCR beta sequences.

The sample consisted of PBMCs. The chain carries TRBV6-1 and TRBJ1-2; D is possibly TRBD1 (5 bases). This sequence was found in a man under 40 in good health and CMV-seronegative. In DNA form, the CDR3 reads TGTGCCAGCAGTGATGAGTTCCCAGGGAACTATGGCTACACCTTC. This translates into CASSDEFPGNYGYTF.